This is a list of T cell receptor beta chains from one sample in a study of blood T cell repertoires in COVID-19. Profiling relied on immunoSEQ multiplex PCR, and the TCRdb table lists in-frame clones only, not all of them. There are approximately 200,000 clones in the sample; 94% occur only once, and approximately 0.69% lies in the top ten. Material: peripheral blood. These receptors were obtained from a young man with COVID-19, enrolled during active disease. The CDR3 runs from the conserved cysteine through the conserved F or W. Each record gives: J gene, D gene, CDR3 length, clone size, V gene, CDR3 DNA, CDR3 protein. D genes are given only for firm matches. Size values are once, few and many counts, or a class for expanded clones, and some rows have none.

>TRBJ1-2|NA|12|NA|TRBV3-1/TRBV3-2
TGTGCCAGCAGCCACACTAACTATGGCTACACCTTC
CASSHTNYGYTF
>TRBJ1-1|NA|17|NA|TRBV4-1
TGCGCCAGCAGCCAAGATCCAGGGAAGACAGGGAACACTGAAGCTTTCTTT
CASSQDPGKTGNTEAFF
>TRBJ1-2|NA|13|NA|TRBV5-1
TGCGCCAGCAGCTTGGACCGGGATTTCGGCTACACCTTC
CASSLDRDFGYTF
>TRBJ1-1|TRBD1|13|NA|TRBV5-4
TGTGCCAGCAGACAGACAGGGGACACTGAAGCTTTCTTT
CASRQTGDTEAFF
>TRBJ1-5|TRBD1|15|NA|TRBV25-1
TGTGCCAGCAGTGAGGCGACAGGGGAAAATCAGCCCCAGCATTTT
CASSEATGENQPQHF
>TRBJ1-4|NA|15|NA|TRBV4-2
TGTGCCAGCAGCCGAGTAACAGGAAACAATGAAAAACTGTTTTTT
CASSRVTGNNEKLFF
>TRBJ1-2|NA|17|NA|TRBV27
TGTGCCAGCAGTTCTTCCTCTATGGCAGGGGCCCACTATGGCTACACCTTC
CASSSSSMAGAHYGYTF
>TRBJ1-2|TRBD1|15|once|TRBV6-4
TGTGCCAGCAGTGACTCGTCCAGGGGGCTTGATGGCTACACCTTC
CASSDSSRGLDGYTF
>TRBJ1-2|NA|13|NA|TRBV13
TGTGCCAGCACCGGGGGGGGGTTGAATGGCTACACCTTC
CASTGGGLNGYTF
>TRBJ1-2|TRBD1|13|NA|TRBV24-1
TGTGCCACCAGTGATTCGACTGACAGGGGCCAGACCTTC
CATSDSTDRGQTF
>TRBJ1-1|NA|11|NA|TRBV5-6
TGTGCCAGCAGCTTGGGGCGGGAAGCTTTCTTT
CASSLGREAFF
>TRBJ2-5|NA|12|NA|TRBV11-2
TGTGCCAGCAGCTCCTCGTCTCAGACCCAGTACTTC
CASSSSSQTQYF
>TRBJ1-2|TRBD1|13|NA|TRBV7-9
TGTGCCAGCAGCCGGGGACAGGGGCCTGGCTACACCTTC
CASSRGQGPGYTF
>TRBJ1-3|NA|15|NA|TRBV6-1
TGTGCCAGCAGTGAAGCGGGGGCGTCGGGAAACACCATATATTTT
CASSEAGASGNTIYF
>TRBJ2-5|NA|13|NA|TRBV2
TGTGCCAGCAATGCCTATACCGGGGAGACCCAGTACTTC
CASNAYTGETQYF
>TRBJ2-3|NA|14|once|TRBV6-5
TGTGCCAGCAGTTACTCGGAGAGACCAGATACGCAGTATTTT
CASSYSERPDTQYF
>TRBJ1-4|NA|14|NA|TRBV2
TGTGCCAGCAGTGCGGGAGGCGGCTTTGAAAAACTGTTTTTT
CASSAGGGFEKLFF
>TRBJ1-3|NA|14|NA|TRBV2
TGTGCCAGCAGTCGTCAGGGCTCTGGAAACACCATATATTTT
CASSRQGSGNTIYF
>TRBJ2-7|TRBD2|13|NA|TRBV30
TGTGCCCATAGCGGGGGGGCCCTCTACGAGCAGTACTTC
CAHSGGALYEQYF
>TRBJ1-5|NA|16|NA|TRBV21-1
TGTGCCAGCAGCATCAAGGACAGGGGAAACAATCAGCCCCAGCATTTT
CASSIKDRGNNQPQHF
>TRBJ2-2|NA|14|NA|TRBV21-1
TGTGCCAGCTCCGGGACAGAAAACACCGGGGAGCTGTTTTTT
CASSGTENTGELFF
>TRBJ2-5|NA|13|NA|TRBV10-3
TGTGCCATCAGCCCGGACAGCCAAGAGACCCAGTACTTC
CAISPDSQETQYF
>TRBJ2-7|TRBD1|14|NA|TRBV5-1
TGCGCCAGCAGCCGGGACAGGGGAACCTACGAGCAGTACTTC
CASSRDRGTYEQYF
>TRBJ1-2|NA|14|NA|TRBV27
TGTGCCAGCAGAGAAGGAGTTTCTAACTATGGCTACACCTTC
CASREGVSNYGYTF
>TRBJ1-2|NA|11|NA|TRBV29-1
TGCAGCGGCGGGCAGGTCGATGGCTACACCTTC
CSGGQVDGYTF
>TRBJ1-3|TRBD1|14|NA|TRBV6-5
TGTGCCAGCAGGGTACAGGGGAGCGGAAACACCATATATTTT
CASRVQGSGNTIYF
>TRBJ2-5|TRBD2|19|NA|TRBV4-2
TGTGCCAGCAGCCAAGAGATTCGAGTAGCGGGGCCCCGGGGGAGGACCCAGTACTTC
CASSQEIRVAGPRGRTQYF
>TRBJ1-1|TRBD1|16|NA|TRBV5-4
TGTGCCAGCAGCTTGGGGGGTGCACAGGGGAGCACTGAAGCTTTCTTT
CASSLGGAQGSTEAFF
>TRBJ1-4|TRBD1|13|once|TRBV7-9
TGTGCCAGCAGCCGACAGGGAGGTGAAAAACTGTTTTTT
CASSRQGGEKLFF
>TRBJ1-6|TRBD1|17|once|TRBV6-6
TGTGCCAGCAGTCCTACCCACGGACAGGGCGGCAATTCACCCCTCCACTTT
CASSPTHGQGGNSPLHF
>TRBJ1-1|NA|14|NA|TRBV10-3
TGTGCCATCAGTGATTCGCGACAGAACACTGAAGCTTTCTTT
CAISDSRQNTEAFF